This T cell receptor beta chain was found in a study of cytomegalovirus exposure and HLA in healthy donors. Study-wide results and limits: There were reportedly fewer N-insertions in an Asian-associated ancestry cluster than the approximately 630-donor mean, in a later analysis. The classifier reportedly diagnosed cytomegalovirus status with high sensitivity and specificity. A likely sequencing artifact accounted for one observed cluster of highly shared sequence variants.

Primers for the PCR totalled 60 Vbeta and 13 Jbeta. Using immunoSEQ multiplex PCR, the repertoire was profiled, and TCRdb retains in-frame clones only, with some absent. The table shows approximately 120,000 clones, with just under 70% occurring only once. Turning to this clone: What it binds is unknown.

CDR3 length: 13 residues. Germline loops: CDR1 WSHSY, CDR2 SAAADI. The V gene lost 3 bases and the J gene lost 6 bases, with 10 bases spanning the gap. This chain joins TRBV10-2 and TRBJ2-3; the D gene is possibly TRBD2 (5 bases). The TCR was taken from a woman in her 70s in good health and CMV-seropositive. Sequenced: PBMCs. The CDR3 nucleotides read TGCGCCAGCAGTGATGGAGGACGGGATACGCAGTATTTT. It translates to CASSDGGRDTQYF.